This is a list of T cell receptor beta chains from one sample in a study of early T cells in non-severe SARS-CoV-2 infection. TCRdb re-called the 5' RACE reads through MiXCR, storing one row per CDR3 protein. Of approximately 69,000 distinct CDR3 sequences detected, over 9% appear once; the ten largest clones hold about 4.2%. Source material: whole blood. Receptors were obtained from an adult who was a healthcare worker with PCR-confirmed SARS-CoV-2 infection or an uninfected control (not recorded which). Both conserved end residues are part of each CDR3. The D gene is left open where the match is weak. Size is stated for part of the rows, as once, few or many counts, or as a class when the clone is expanded.

J gene: TRBJ2-1; D gene: -; V gene: TRBV29-1; clone size: many; CDR3 DNA: TGCAGCGGTGGGACCCGTAGCACCCTGAATGAGCAGTTCTTC; CDR3 protein: CSGGTRSTLNEQFF
J gene: TRBJ2-3; D gene: -; V gene: TRBV28; clone size: many; CDR3 DNA: TGTGCCAGCAGTCTCTTGACAACAATTTCCACAGATACGCAGTATTTT; CDR3 protein: CASSLLTTISTDTQYF
J gene: TRBJ2-2; D gene: TRBD2; V gene: TRBV11-3; clone size: many; CDR3 DNA: TGTGCCAGCAGCGAGGATTCGGTGCGGGAGGGCCCCGGGGAGCTGTTTTTT; CDR3 protein: CASSEDSVREGPGELFF
J gene: TRBJ1-1; D gene: -; V gene: TRBV6-5; clone size: -; CDR3 DNA: TGTGCCAGCAGTTACTCGAGACAACCAAACACTGAAGCTTTCTTT; CDR3 protein: CASSYSRQPNTEAFF
J gene: TRBJ1-1; D gene: TRBD1; V gene: TRBV18; clone size: many; CDR3 DNA: TGTGCCAGCTCGGGGGACAGAAAAAACACTGAAGCTTTCTTT; CDR3 protein: CASSGDRKNTEAFF
J gene: TRBJ2-1; D gene: -; V gene: TRBV11-2; clone size: many; CDR3 DNA: TGTGCCAGCAGCTTAGATCTTCGGGATGAGCAGTTCTTC; CDR3 protein: CASSLDLRDEQFF
J gene: TRBJ1-4; D gene: -; V gene: TRBV5-1; clone size: -; CDR3 DNA: TGCGCCAGCAGGTTAGCGACTAATGAAAAACTGTTTTTT; CDR3 protein: CASRLATNEKLFF
J gene: TRBJ2-3; D gene: -; V gene: TRBV18; clone size: many; CDR3 DNA: TGTGCCAGCTCACCGTCCGACGGCTACACAGATACGCAGTATTTT; CDR3 protein: CASSPSDGYTDTQYF
J gene: TRBJ2-7; D gene: TRBD1; V gene: TRBV4-2; clone size: -; CDR3 DNA: TGTGCCAGCAGCCAAGCTTGGGACAGCTCCTACGAGCAGTACTTC; CDR3 protein: CASSQAWDSSYEQYF
J gene: TRBJ2-1; D gene: -; V gene: TRBV4-1; clone size: many; CDR3 DNA: TGCGCCAGCAGCCAAGGGAGGGGGCAGGGTGAGCAGTTCTTC; CDR3 protein: CASSQGRGQGEQFF
J gene: TRBJ1-6; D gene: -; V gene: TRBV7-2; clone size: few; CDR3 DNA: TGTGCCAGCAGCTTAGAGGCGGGGTCACCCCTCCACTTT; CDR3 protein: CASSLEAGSPLHF
J gene: TRBJ2-1; D gene: -; V gene: TRBV11-3; clone size: many; CDR3 DNA: TGTGCCAGCAGCCTCCCCGAGTACAATGAGCAGTTCTTC; CDR3 protein: CASSLPEYNEQFF
J gene: TRBJ2-3; D gene: -; V gene: TRBV20-1; clone size: many; CDR3 DNA: TGCAGTGCAAACGAGGGGGGTTGGACAGATACGCAGTATTTT; CDR3 protein: CSANEGGWTDTQYF
J gene: TRBJ2-1; D gene: -; V gene: TRBV9; clone size: -; CDR3 DNA: TGTGCCAGCAGCTCTACCAGCTCGACTAACTACAATGAGCAGTTCTTC; CDR3 protein: CASSSTSSTNYNEQFF
J gene: TRBJ1-2; D gene: -; V gene: TRBV28; clone size: -; CDR3 DNA: TGTGCCAGCAGTTTTTCTCTGGGGCCAGGTTCGGGTGGCTACACCTTC; CDR3 protein: CASSFSLGPGSGGYTF
J gene: TRBJ2-1; D gene: -; V gene: TRBV11-1; clone size: many; CDR3 DNA: TGTGCCAGCAGCTTCCTACCCGGCTACAATGAGCAGTTCTTC; CDR3 protein: CASSFLPGYNEQFF
J gene: TRBJ2-1; D gene: TRBD2; V gene: TRBV4-1; clone size: few; CDR3 DNA: TGCGCCAGCAGCCCGGGACTAGCGGGGAACAATGAGCAGTTCTTC; CDR3 protein: CASSPGLAGNNEQFF
J gene: TRBJ2-1; D gene: TRBD1; V gene: TRBV12-3/TRBV12-4; clone size: many; CDR3 DNA: TGTGCCAGCAGTCGACAGGGACCCTACAATGAGCAGTTCTTC; CDR3 protein: CASSRQGPYNEQFF
J gene: TRBJ1-1; D gene: -; V gene: TRBV29-1; clone size: -; CDR3 DNA: TGCAGCGCCGATGATGGAGGGGGTTTCACTGAAGCTTTCTTT; CDR3 protein: CSADDGGGFTEAFF
J gene: TRBJ2-3; D gene: TRBD2; V gene: TRBV7-3; clone size: -; CDR3 DNA: TGTGCCAGCAGTCCCGGGGGGGATACGCAGTATTTT; CDR3 protein: CASSPGGDTQYF
J gene: TRBJ1-1; D gene: -; V gene: TRBV20-1; clone size: -; CDR3 DNA: TGCAGTGCTAGAGCTACTTGGGACACTGAAGCTTTCTTT; CDR3 protein: CSARATWDTEAFF
J gene: TRBJ2-3; D gene: TRBD2; V gene: TRBV20-1; clone size: many; CDR3 DNA: TGCAGTGCTCCCAGACTAGCGGCTAAAGATACGCAGTATTTT; CDR3 protein: CSAPRLAAKDTQYF
J gene: TRBJ2-7; D gene: -; V gene: TRBV7-9; clone size: few; CDR3 DNA: TGTGCCAGCAGCTTAGGGCAGGTCGACGAGCAGTACTTC; CDR3 protein: CASSLGQVDEQYF
J gene: TRBJ2-3; D gene: TRBD2; V gene: TRBV9; clone size: -; CDR3 DNA: TGTGCCAGCAGCGTAGCGTTTAGCGGGACCACAGATACGCAGTATTTT; CDR3 protein: CASSVAFSGTTDTQYF
J gene: TRBJ1-2; D gene: TRBD1; V gene: TRBV5-4; clone size: few; CDR3 DNA: TGTGCCAGCAGCATACAGGGGGCGGAGGGCTACACCTTC; CDR3 protein: CASSIQGAEGYTF
J gene: TRBJ1-3; D gene: -; V gene: TRBV28; clone size: -; CDR3 DNA: TGTGCCAGCAATCCCCGAGGGGGGGCGCGCGGAAACACCATATATTTT; CDR3 protein: CASNPRGGARGNTIYF